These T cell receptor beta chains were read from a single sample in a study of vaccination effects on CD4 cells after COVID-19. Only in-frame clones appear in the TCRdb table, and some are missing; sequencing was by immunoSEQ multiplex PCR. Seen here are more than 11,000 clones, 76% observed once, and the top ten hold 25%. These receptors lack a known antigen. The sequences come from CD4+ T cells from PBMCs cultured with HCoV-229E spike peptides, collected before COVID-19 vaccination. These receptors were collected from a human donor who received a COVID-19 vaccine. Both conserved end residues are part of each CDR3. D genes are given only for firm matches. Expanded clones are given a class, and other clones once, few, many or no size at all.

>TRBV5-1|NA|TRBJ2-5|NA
TGCGCCAGCAGCTTGGCCGCCAGCGATTACCAAGAGACCCAGTACTTC
CASSLAASDYQETQYF
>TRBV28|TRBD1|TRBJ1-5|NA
TGTGCCAGCAGTCCAACCGGGACAGGGAGCAATCAGCCCCAGCATTTT
CASSPTGTGSNQPQHF
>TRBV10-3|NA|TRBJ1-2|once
TGTGCCATCAGTGTCGGGGACCGGGTGGATGGCTACACCTTC
CAISVGDRVDGYTF
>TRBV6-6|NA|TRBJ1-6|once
TGTGCCAGCAGTTACCAGGGGAGTGGTTCACCCCTCCACTTT
CASSYQGSGSPLHF
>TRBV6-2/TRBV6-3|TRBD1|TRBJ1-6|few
TGTGCCAGCAGCCCCGGGACAGGGTTTGATTCACCCCTCCACTTT
CASSPGTGFDSPLHF
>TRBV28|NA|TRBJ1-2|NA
TGTGCCAGCAGTTTAGTCGGGGGCGTCGGCTACACCTTC
CASSLVGGVGYTF
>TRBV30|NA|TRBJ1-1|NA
TGTGCCTGGAGTCCAAACACATTCACTGAAGCTTTCTTT
CAWSPNTFTEAFF
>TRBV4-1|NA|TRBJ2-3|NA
TGCGCCAGCAGCCAAGTAGACTTGGTTAGCACAGATACGCAGTATTTT
CASSQVDLVSTDTQYF
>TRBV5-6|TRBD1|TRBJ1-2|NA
TGTGCCAGCAGCTTGGCCTGGGACAGGGGAGGCGGCTACACCTTC
CASSLAWDRGGGYTF
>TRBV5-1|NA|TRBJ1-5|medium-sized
TGCGCCAGCAGCTTGGTGCCAGGGGGCAATCAGCCCCAGCATTTT
CASSLVPGGNQPQHF
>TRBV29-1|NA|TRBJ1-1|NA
TGCAGCGTCGATGGGTGGGGGAACACTGAAGCTTTCTTT
CSVDGWGNTEAFF
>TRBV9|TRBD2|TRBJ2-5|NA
TGTGCCAGCAGCGTAGATCCGGGGGGGCAAGAGACCCAGTACTTC
CASSVDPGGQETQYF
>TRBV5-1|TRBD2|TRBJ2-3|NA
TGCGCCAGCAGCTTGCCGACTAGCGGCACAGATACGCAGTATTTT
CASSLPTSGTDTQYF
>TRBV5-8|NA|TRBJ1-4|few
TGTGCCAGCAGCCGGGACGGTGAAAAACTGTTTTTT
CASSRDGEKLFF
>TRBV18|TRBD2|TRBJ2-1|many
TGTGCCAGCTCACCACCATCTAGCGGGGGGGCAAATGAGCAGTTCTTC
CASSPPSSGGANEQFF
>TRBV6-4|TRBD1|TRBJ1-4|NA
TGTGCCAGCAGTGAGCAGGGGGCTGAGGGTGAAAAACTGTTTTTT
CASSEQGAEGEKLFF
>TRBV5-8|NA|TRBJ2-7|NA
TGTGCCAGCAGCTTATACAAGGTCGGGGGGTACTTC
CASSLYKVGGYF
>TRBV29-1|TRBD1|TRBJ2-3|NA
TGCACCGCTTCCCTGACAGGGTCCGAGGGGGATACGCAGTATTTT
CTASLTGSEGDTQYF
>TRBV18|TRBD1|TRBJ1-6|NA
TGTGCCAGCTCACCACCCATGGCAGGGGGCAGATATAATTCACCCCTCCACTTT
CASSPPMAGGRYNSPLHF
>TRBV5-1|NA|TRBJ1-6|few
TGCGCCAGCAGCTTGGCGGACAGACTCTCCCTCCACTTT
CASSLADRLSLHF
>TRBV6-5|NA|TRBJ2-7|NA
TGTGCCAGCAGCCGCCCCGCGGGACAGTCCTACGAGCAGTACTTC
CASSRPAGQSYEQYF
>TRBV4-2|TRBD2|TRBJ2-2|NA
TGTGCCAGCAGCCCGGCGCGGGCGGGGGGGGCCGGGGAGCTGTTTTTT
CASSPARAGGAGELFF
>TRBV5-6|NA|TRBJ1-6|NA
TGTGCCAGCAGCTTGGCTGGCTTCGAATCACCCCTCCACTTT
CASSLAGFESPLHF
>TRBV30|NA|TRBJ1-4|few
TGTGCCTGGAGTCCACTTCGGGGTGGGACGGGAGAAAAACTGTTTTTT
CAWSPLRGGTGEKLFF
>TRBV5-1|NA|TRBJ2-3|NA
TGCGCCAGCAGCTTGGCAAGGGGACACACAGATACGCAGTATTTT
CASSLARGHTDTQYF
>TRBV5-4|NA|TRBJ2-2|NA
TGTGCCAGCAGCTCGCAGGGGCCTAACCTGAACACCGGGGAGCTGTTTTTT
CASSSQGPNLNTGELFF
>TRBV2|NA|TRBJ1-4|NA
TGTGCCAGCAAGACAGCCCCCGCAGCTAATGAAAAACTGTTTTTT
CASKTAPAANEKLFF
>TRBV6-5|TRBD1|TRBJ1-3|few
TGTGCCAGCAGCAGGACAGGGGACGGAAACACCATATATTTT
CASSRTGDGNTIYF
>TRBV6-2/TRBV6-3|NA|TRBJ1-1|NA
TGTGCCAGCAGTTACAGTATAGCCCCCCAGAGCACTGAAGCTTTCTTT
CASSYSIAPQSTEAFF
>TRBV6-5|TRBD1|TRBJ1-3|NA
TGTGCCAGCAAACCCACAGGGGCTGGAAACACCATATATTTT
CASKPTGAGNTIYF
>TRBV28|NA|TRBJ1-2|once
TGTGCCAGCAGTCAACCTACAGGGGGCTACACCTTC
CASSQPTGGYTF
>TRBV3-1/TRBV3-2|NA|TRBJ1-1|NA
TGTGCCAGCAGCCACACCCTGGGCAGCACTGAAGCTTTCTTT
CASSHTLGSTEAFF
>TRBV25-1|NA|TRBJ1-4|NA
TGTGCCAGCCTCGGACGGCTTAATGAAAAACTGTTTTTT
CASLGRLNEKLFF
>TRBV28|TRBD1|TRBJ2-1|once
TGTGCCAGCAGTTTACCCGGGACAGGATCCTACAATGAGCAGTTCTTC
CASSLPGTGSYNEQFF
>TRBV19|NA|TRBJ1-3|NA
TGTGCCAGTAGTATCGGCGGGAACACCATATATTTT
CASSIGGNTIYF
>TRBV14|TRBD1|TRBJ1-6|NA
TGTGCCAGCAGCCTCCGACCGGGACAGGTATTCCATTCACCCCTCCACTTT
CASSLRPGQVFHSPLHF
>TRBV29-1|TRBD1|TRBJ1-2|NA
TGCAGCGCCCTGACGGACAGGGGTAGAGAAAACTATGGCTACACCTTC
CSALTDRGRENYGYTF
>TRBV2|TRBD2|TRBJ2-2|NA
TGTGCCACCTCCCTAGCGGGAGGTACCGGGGAGCTGTTTTTT
CATSLAGGTGELFF
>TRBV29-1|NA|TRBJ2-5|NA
TGCAGCGTTGCGCCAGGAGGGCGAGAGACCCAGTACTTC
CSVAPGGRETQYF
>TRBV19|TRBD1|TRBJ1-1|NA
TGTGCCAGTAGTCCGGGACAGGGGAACACTGAAGCTTTCTTT
CASSPGQGNTEAFF
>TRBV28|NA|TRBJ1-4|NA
TGTGCTGCCGGACACGCAAGAGAAAAACTGTTTTTT
CAAGHAREKLFF
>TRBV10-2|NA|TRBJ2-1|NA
TGCGCCAGCAGTGAGTCCCTGTCTAGGGGTATAAATGAGCAGTTCTTC
CASSESLSRGINEQFF
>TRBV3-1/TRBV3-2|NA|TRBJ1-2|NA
TGTGCCAGCAGCCAAACGGACGGGGGAGGCTACACCTTC
CASSQTDGGGYTF
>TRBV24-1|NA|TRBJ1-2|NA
TGTGCCACCAGTGATTTGAGGGGGTTTACCTTC
CATSDLRGFTF
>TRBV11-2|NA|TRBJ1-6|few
TGTGCCAGCAGCTCAGTATCCAATTCACCCCTCCACTTT
CASSSVSNSPLHF
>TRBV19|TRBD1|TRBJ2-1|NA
TGTGCCAGTATGGGACAGGACCGACCTGAGCAGTTCTTC
CASMGQDRPEQFF
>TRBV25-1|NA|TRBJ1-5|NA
TGTGCCAGCCCCCTTCTTCATCAGCCCCAGCATTTT
CASPLLHQPQHF
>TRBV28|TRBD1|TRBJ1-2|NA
TGTGCCAGCAGGGCGGACAGGGTCCATGGCTACACCTTC
CASRADRVHGYTF
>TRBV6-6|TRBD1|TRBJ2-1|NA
TGTGCCAGCAGGAGGGACAGCCATGAGCAGTTCTTC
CASRRDSHEQFF
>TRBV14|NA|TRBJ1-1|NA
TGTGCCAGCAGCCTTACAGGGAGGGGGACTGAAGCTTTCTTT
CASSLTGRGTEAFF